This T cell receptor beta chain was recovered during a study of T cell repertoires in cytomegalovirus infection. Turning to the study itself: HLA-B-restricted CMV epitopes that are well studied, plus recently identified HLA-C-restricted ones, were used by the study. Both CMV infection and a matching HLA type were indicated by public TCR beta signatures.

Concerning this clonotype: Its antigen remains unknown.

Regarding the study as a whole: The ex vivo response was dominated by HLA-C-restricted CMV-specific TCR beta clonotypes.

TCRdb re-derived calls from the reads in MiXCR, one entry per CDR3 protein. The sample includes 700,000 to 950,000 distinct CDR3 sequences, approximately 30% of them seen just once. Here the sequenced sample was cultured CD8+ T cells from PBMCs, taken from culture after CMV antigen stimulation. The TCR originated in a human donor in good health (CMV status not recorded). Some clones in this sample may be carry-over from other donors' samples.

Written as DNA, the CDR3 is TGCAGTGCGAGACCGGGACAATCCTACGAGCAGTACTTC. Its translation: CSARPGQSYEQYF. The gene calls are TRBV20-1 and TRBJ2-7, with D perhaps TRBD1 (6 bases). The CDR3 contains 13 residues. CDR1 and CDR2 from the germline V gene are DFQATT and SNEGSKA (reference sequence). The V end was cut by 6 bases, the J end by 1 base, with 13 bases between.